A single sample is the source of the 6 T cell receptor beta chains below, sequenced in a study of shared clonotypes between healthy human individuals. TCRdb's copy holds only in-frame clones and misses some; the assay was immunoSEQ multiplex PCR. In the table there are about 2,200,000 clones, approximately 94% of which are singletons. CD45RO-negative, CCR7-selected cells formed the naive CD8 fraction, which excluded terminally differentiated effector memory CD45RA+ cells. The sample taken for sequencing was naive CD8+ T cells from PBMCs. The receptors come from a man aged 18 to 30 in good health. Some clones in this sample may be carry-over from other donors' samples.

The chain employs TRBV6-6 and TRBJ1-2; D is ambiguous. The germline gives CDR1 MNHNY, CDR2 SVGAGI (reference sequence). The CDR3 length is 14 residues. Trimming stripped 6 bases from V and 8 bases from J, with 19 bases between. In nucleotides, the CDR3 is TGTGCCAGCAGGTACATTCCCAGCTTGGAGGGCTACACCTTC. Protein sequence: CASRYIPSLEGYTF.

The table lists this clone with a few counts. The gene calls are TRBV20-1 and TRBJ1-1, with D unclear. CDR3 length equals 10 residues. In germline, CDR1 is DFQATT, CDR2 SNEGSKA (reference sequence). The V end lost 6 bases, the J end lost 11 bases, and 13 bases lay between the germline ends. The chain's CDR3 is CSAKPQEAFF. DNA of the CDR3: TGCAGTGCGAAACCTCAAGAGGCTTTCTTT.

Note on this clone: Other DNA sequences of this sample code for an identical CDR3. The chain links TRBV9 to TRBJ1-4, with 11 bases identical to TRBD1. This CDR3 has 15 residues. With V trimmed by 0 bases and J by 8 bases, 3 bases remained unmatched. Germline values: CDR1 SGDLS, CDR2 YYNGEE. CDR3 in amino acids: CASSVAGTGGEKLFF. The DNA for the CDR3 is TGTGCCAGCAGCGTAGCCGGGACAGGGGGAGAAAAACTGTTTTTT.

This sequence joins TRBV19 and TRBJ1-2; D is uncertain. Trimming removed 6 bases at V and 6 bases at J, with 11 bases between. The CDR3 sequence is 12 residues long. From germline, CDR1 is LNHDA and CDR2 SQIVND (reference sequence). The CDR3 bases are TGTGCCAGTAGCCCCCACAAGGATGGCTACACCTTC. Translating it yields CASSPHKDGYTF.

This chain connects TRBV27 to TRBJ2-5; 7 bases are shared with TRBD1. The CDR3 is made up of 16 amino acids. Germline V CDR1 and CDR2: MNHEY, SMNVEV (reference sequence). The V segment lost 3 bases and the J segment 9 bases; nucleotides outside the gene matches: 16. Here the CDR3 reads CASSFIRDSTKRAQYF. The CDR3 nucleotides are TGTGCCAGCAGTTTCATCCGGGACAGTACCAAGAGGGCCCAGTACTTC.

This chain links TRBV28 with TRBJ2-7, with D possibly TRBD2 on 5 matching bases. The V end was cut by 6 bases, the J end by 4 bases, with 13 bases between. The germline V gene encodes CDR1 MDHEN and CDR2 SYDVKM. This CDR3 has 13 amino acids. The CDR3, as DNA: TGTGCCAGCAGCCCGGGGAGTCCTTACGAGCAGTACTTC. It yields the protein CASSPGSPYEQYF.